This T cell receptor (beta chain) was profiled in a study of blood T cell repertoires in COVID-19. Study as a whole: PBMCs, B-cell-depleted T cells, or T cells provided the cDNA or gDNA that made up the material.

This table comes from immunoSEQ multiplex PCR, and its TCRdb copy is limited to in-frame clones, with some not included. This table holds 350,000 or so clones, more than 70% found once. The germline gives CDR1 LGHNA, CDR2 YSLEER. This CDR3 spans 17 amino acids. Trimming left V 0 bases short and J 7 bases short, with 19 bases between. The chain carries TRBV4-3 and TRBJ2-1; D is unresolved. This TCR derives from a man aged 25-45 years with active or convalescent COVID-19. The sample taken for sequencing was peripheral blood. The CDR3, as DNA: TGCGCCAGCAGCCAAGATTCAGGCTATCCTTCAGGAAATGAGCAGTTCTTC. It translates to CASSQDSGYPSGNEQFF.